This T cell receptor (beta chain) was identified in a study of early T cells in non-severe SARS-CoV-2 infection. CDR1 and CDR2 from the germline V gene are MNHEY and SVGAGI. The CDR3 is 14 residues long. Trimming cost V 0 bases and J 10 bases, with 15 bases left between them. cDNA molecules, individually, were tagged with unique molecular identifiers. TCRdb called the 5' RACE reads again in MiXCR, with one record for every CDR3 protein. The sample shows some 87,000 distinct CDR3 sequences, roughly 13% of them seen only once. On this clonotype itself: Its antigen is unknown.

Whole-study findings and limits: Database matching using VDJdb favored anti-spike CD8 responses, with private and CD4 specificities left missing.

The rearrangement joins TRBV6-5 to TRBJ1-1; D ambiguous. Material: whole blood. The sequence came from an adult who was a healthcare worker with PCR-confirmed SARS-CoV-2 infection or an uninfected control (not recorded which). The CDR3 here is CASSYSDGGKIAFF. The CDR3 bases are TGTGCCAGCAGTTACTCAGATGGAGGGAAGATAGCTTTCTTT.